The TCR beta chain under discussion was sequenced for a study of control samples from healthy donors and cancer patients. This CDR3 has 16 residues. CDR1 MNHNS and CDR2 SASEGT come from the germline V gene. V shed 3 bases, J shed 6 bases, and the junction held 10 bases outside the gene matches. Only in-frame clones appear in the TCRdb table, and some are missing; sequencing was by immunoSEQ multiplex PCR. The top ten clones hold 20% to 25% of a sample with about 10,000 clones, under 95% of them seen once. This sequence was found in a man aged 60-69 years with colorectal cancer. This rearrangement joins TRBV6-1 to TRBJ2-1; 8 bases map to TRBD2. The sample was PBMCs. The CDR3 sequence is CASSDLGRGVGNEQFF. The CDR3 DNA reads TGTGCCAGCAGTGATTTGGGGCGGGGGGTAGGCAATGAGCAGTTCTTC.